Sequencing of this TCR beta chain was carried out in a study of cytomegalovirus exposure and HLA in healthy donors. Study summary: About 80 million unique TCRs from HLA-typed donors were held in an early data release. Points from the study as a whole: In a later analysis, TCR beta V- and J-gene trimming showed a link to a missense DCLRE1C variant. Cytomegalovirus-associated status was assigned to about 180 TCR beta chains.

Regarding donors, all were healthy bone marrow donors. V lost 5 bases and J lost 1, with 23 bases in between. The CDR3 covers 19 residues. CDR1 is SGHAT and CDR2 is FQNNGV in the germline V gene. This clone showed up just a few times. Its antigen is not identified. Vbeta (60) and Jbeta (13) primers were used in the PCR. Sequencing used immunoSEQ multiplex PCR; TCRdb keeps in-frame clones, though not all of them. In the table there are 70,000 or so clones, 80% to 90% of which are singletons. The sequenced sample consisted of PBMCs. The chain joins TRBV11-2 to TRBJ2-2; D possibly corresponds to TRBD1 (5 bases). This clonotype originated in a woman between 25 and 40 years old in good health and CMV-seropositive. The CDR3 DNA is TGTGCCAGCAGCGCCAGGGTTGCGAGGCCCCGTATGAACACCGGGGAGCTGTTTTTT. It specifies CASSARVARPRMNTGELFF.